This T cell receptor (beta chain) was profiled in a study of T cells in Graves' hyperthyroidism and ophthalmopathy. General study findings and limits: Ophthalmopathy prediction by the model preceded onset by a median roughly 6.3 months. Blood also showed most of the thyroid clonotypes that were expanded above 0.001.

TCR beta CDR3 regions were amplified from RNA. The HTBI primer set served for first-round RT-PCR of the TCR CDR3. TCRdb re-analysed the multiplex PCR reads in MiXCR, keeping a single row per CDR3 protein. The table has around 190,000 distinct CDR3 sequences, about 17% seen once. V lost 3 bases, J lost 4 bases, and 11 bases lay in between. This CDR3 is 14 amino acids long. The germline V gene encodes CDR1 SGHAT and CDR2 FQDESV (reference sequence). This clonotype was seen many times. Antigen unknown. This TCR was sampled from a woman in her fifties or sixties with Graves' hyperthyroidism. Sequencing was done on a sample of blood. The chain employs TRBV11-1 and TRBJ2-3, with D maybe TRBD1 (6 bases). CDR3 in amino acids: CASSFQQGSDTQYF. The CDR3 DNA is TGTGCCAGCAGCTTCCAACAGGGATCAGATACGCAGTATTTT. Filled out from reference TRBV11-1 and TRBJ2-3, the complete variable domain reads EAEVAQSPRYKITEKSQAVAFWCDPISGHATLYWYRQILGQGPELLVQFQDESVVDDSQLPKDRFSAERLKGVDSTLKIQPAELGDSAMYLCASSFQQGSDTQYFGPGTRLTVL.